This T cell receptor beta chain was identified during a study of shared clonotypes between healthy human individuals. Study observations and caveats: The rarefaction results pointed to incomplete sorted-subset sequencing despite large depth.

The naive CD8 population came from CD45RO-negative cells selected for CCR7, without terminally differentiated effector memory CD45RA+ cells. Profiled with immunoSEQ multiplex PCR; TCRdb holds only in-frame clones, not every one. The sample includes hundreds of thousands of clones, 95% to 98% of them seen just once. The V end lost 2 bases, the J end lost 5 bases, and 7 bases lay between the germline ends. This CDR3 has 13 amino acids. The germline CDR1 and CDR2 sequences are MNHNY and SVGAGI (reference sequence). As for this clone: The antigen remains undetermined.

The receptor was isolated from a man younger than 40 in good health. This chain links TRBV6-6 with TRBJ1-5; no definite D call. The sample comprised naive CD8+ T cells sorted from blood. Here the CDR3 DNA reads TGTGCCAGCAGTTACGCAGGAGATCAGCCCCAGCATTTT. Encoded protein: CASSYAGDQPQHF.